One and the same sample provided the 7 T cell receptor beta chains below, sequenced in a study of T cells in localized non-small cell lung cancer. Produced via immunoSEQ multiplex PCR; TCRdb's table is partial and in-frame only. In the table there are over 50,000 clones, over 80% of which are singletons. The input for sequencing was peripheral blood mononuclear cells, taken before any cancer treatment. The receptors shown here come from a man aged 35-75 years with stage III lung adenocarcinoma.

The V and J genes are TRBV4-1 and TRBJ2-7; D call uncertain. The V end lost 0 bases, the J end lost 2 bases, and 8 bases lay between the germline ends. The CDR3 contains 14 residues. Per germline, CDR1 MGHRA and CDR2 YSYEKL. As DNA, the CDR3 is TGCGCCAGCAGCCAAGAAGTGGCCACCTACGAGCAGTACTTC. Its protein is CASSQEVATYEQYF.

V and J are TRBV10-3 and TRBJ1-2; 9 bases map to TRBD1. In germline, CDR1 is ENHRY, CDR2 SYGVKD. This CDR3 is built from 14 residues. The V segment lost 2 bases and the J segment 6 bases; nucleotides outside the gene matches: 4. The CDR3 loop reads CAISEGTGRNGYTF. The CDR3 nucleotides are TGTGCCATCAGTGAGGGGACAGGGCGAAATGGCTACACCTTC.

The gene calls are TRBV7-2 and TRBJ1-2; D perhaps matches TRBD1 (6 bases). The CDR3 length is 15 residues. In germline, CDR1 is SGHTA, CDR2 FQGNSA. V shed 5 bases and J shed 7 bases, with 20 bases lying between them. The CDR3 DNA reads TGTGCCAGCAGCCCAAATGCAGGGGCTGGAGGTGGCTACACCTTC. It specifies CASSPNAGAGGGYTF. Drawing the rest from reference TRBV7-2 and TRBJ1-2, the complete variable domain is GAGVSQSPSNKVTEKGKDVELRCDPISGHTALYWYRQSLGQGLEFLIYFQGNSAPDKSGLPSDRFSAERTGGSVSTLTIQRTQQEDSAVYLCASSPNAGAGGGYTFGSGTRLTVV.

V is TRBV5-4 and J is TRBJ2-2; 10 bases map to TRBD2. Germline loops: CDR1 SGHNT, CDR2 YYREEE (reference sequence). The CDR3 length is 15 residues. The V and J ends lost 5 bases and 6 bases, in that order; junction bases with no gene match: 7. The chain's CDR3 is CASSFSGRSPGELFF. CDR3 DNA sequence: TGTGCCAGCAGTTTTAGCGGGAGGTCTCCCGGGGAGCTGTTTTTT.

The chain recombines TRBV19 with TRBJ1-1, with 8 nucleotides matching TRBD1. CDR1 and CDR2 (germline): LNHDA, SQIVND (reference sequence). The V and J ends lost 6 bases and 8 bases, in that order; junction bases with no gene match: 14. CDR3 length equals 15 residues. As DNA, the CDR3 is TGTGCCAGTAGAATTAGACAGGGGTGGCCCGAGGAAGCTTTCTTT. This gives the protein CASRIRQGWPEEAFF.

In DNA, the CDR3 is TGTGCCAGCAGCTTCGGCGGGGCAGATACGCAGTATTTT. Protein product: CASSFGGADTQYF. The chain carries TRBV5-4 and TRBJ2-3, with D maybe TRBD2 (6 bases). Germline V lookup: CDR1 SGHNT, CDR2 YYREEE (reference sequence). The CDR3 is 13 residues long. V was pared by 2 bases and J by 4 bases, with 8 bases between.

This clone was seen just once. The J gene is TRBJ2-5, the V gene TRBV7-9; no clear D gene. The germline V gene has CDR1 SEHNR and CDR2 FQNEAQ (reference sequence). The CDR3 loop spans 14 amino acids. Trimming shortened V by 3 bases and J by 2 bases, and 10 bases separated the two germline ends. The CDR3 DNA follows: TGTGCCAGCAGCTTTCTCGGTCTGCAAGAGACCCAGTACTTC. Its translation: CASSFLGLQETQYF.